Listed below are T cell receptor beta chains from one sample, sequenced in a study of blood T cells in healthy people across ages. MiXCR was run by TCRdb on the 5' RACE reads, yielding one entry per CDR3 protein. The sample contains 800,000 to 950,000 distinct CDR3 sequences, under 40% of which appear only once. The sequencing input was blood. These receptors all stem from a man between 18 and 35 years old in good health. Both conserved end residues are part of each CDR3. The D gene is left open where the match is weak. For some rows the clone size is stated as once, few or many, or as a class when expanded; others skip it.

TRBJ1-4 - TRBD1 TRBV12-3/TRBV12-4 CASSVPGQGREKLFF TGTGCCAGCAGTGTACCGGGACAGGGGAGGGAAAAACTGTTTTTT
TRBJ1-3 - - TRBV4-3 CASSQDSVTGNTIYF TGCGCCAGCAGCCAAGACTCTGTAACAGGAAACACCATATATTTT
TRBJ2-7 - TRBD1 TRBV29-1 CSVMGQPDYEQYF TGCAGCGTTATGGGACAGCCCGATTACGAGCAGTACTTC
TRBJ1-2 many - TRBV12-3/TRBV12-4 CASSPGTFYGYTF TGTGCCAGCAGTCCCGGGACCTTCTATGGCTACACCTTC
TRBJ1-1 - - TRBV3-1 CVSMGRVGGRTEAFF TGTGTCAGCATGGGGAGGGTCGGTGGGAGGACTGAAGCTTTCTTT
TRBJ1-6 - - TRBV7-9 CASSIPGNNSPLHF TGTGCCAGCAGCATCCCAGGGAATAATTCACCCCTCCACTTT
TRBJ2-1 - TRBD2 TRBV7-9 CASSLLGGGTYNEQFF TGTGCCAGCAGCTTATTAGGCGGGGGGACCTACAATGAGCAGTTCTTC
TRBJ1-2 - - TRBV5-4 CASSWGQGNQGYTF TGTGCCAGCAGCTGGGGTCAGGGAAATCAGGGCTACACCTTC
TRBJ2-5 few - TRBV10-3 CATLEGLGTNEQYF TGTGCCACCCTCGAGGGCCTCGGGACCAATGAGCAGTACTTC
TRBJ2-5 few - TRBV6-5 CASSYVRTLQETQYF TGTGCCAGCAGTTATGTCAGGACCCTCCAGGAGACCCAGTACTTC
TRBJ2-1 few - TRBV6-5 CASSYSSGAGVSETQFF TGTGCCAGCAGTTACTCTTCCGGGGCAGGGGTCAGTGAGACCCAGTTCTTC
TRBJ2-5 - TRBD2 TRBV10-3 CAIMSGGAYNEQYF TGTGCCATCATGTCCGGGGGGGCTTACAATGAGCAGTACTTC
TRBJ2-1 many - TRBV7-2 CASSNLIWDEQFF TGTGCCAGCAGCAACTTAATTTGGGATGAGCAGTTCTTC
TRBJ1-2 many - TRBV5-1 CASSLGSGNGYTF TGCGCCAGCAGCTTGGGGTCCGGGAATGGCTACACCTTC
TRBJ2-6 - - TRBV12-5 CASGLTRRGLFSGANVLTF TGTGCTAGTGGTTTGACGCGTCGGGGGCTATTCTCTGGGGCCAACGTCCTGACTTTC